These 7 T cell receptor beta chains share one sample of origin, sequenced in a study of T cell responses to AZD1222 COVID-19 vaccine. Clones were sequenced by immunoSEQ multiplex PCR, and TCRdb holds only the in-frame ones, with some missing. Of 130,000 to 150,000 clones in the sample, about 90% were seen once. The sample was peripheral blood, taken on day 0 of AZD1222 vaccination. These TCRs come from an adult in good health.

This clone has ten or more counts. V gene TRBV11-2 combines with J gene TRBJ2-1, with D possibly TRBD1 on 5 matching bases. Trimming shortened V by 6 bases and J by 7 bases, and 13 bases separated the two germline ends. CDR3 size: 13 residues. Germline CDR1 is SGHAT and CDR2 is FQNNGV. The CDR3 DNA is TGTGCCAGCAGTTATAGACAGAGGAATGAGCAGTTCTTC. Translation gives CASSYRQRNEQFF.

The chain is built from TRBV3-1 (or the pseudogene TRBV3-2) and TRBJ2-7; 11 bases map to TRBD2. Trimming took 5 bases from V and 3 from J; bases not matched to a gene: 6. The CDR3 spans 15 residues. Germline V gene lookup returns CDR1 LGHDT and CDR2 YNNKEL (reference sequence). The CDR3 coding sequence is TGTGCCAGCAGCGAAACTAGCGGGAGTAACTACGAGCAGTACTTC. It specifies CASSETSGSNYEQYF.

The CDR3 DNA is TGTGCCACCTTTCTCGAGGGACCTTACAATGAGCAGTTCTTC. Protein sequence: CATFLEGPYNEQFF. The V call is TRBV2, the J call TRBJ2-1, with D perhaps assigned TRBD1 or TRBD2 (5 bases each). The length of the CDR3 is 14 residues. Trimming stripped 10 bases from V and 4 bases from J, with 17 bases between. Germline V gives CDR1 SNHLY, CDR2 FYNNEI.

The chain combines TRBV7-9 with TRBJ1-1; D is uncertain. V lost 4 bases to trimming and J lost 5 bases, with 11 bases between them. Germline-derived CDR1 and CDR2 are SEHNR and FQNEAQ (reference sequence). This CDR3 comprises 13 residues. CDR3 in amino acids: CASSSIPGTEAFF. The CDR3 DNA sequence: TGTGCCAGCAGCTCCATTCCGGGGACTGAAGCTTTCTTT.

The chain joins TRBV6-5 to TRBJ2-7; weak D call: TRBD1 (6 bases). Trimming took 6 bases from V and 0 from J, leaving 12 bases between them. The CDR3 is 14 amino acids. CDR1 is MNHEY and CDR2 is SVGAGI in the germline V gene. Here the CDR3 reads CASRPTGSSYEQYF. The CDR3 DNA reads TGTGCCAGCAGGCCCACAGGGTCCTCCTACGAGCAGTACTTC.

The CDR3 DNA follows: TGTGCCAGCAGGTGGGGCACCAACACTGAAGCTTTCTTT. It is translated as CASRWGTNTEAFF. The chain is built from TRBV3-1 (or the pseudogene TRBV3-2) and TRBJ1-1, with D possibly TRBD1 on 5 matching bases. Per germline, CDR1 LGHDT and CDR2 YNNKEL (reference sequence). The CDR3 loop spans 13 amino acids. Deletions cut 6 bases from V and 2 bases from J, with 10 bases between.

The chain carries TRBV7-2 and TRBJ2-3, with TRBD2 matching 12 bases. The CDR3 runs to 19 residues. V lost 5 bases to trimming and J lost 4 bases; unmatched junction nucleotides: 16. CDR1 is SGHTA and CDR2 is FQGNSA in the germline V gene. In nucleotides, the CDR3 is TGTGCCAGCAGCCTCCAGCCCCCCAGACTAGCGGGAGAAGCAGATACGCAGTATTTT. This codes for CASSLQPPRLAGEADTQYF.